The 21 T cell receptor beta chains reported below all come from one sample, sequenced in a study of vaccination effects on CD4 cells after COVID-19. Measured with immunoSEQ multiplex PCR; TCRdb has only the in-frame clones, and not every one. The sample yields tens of thousands of clones, just under 80% seen once. Antigens for these TCRs are unknown. Viral peptide pools were used in the ViraFEST assay to expand antigen-specific CD4+ T cells, and sequencing came afterward. Culture proceeded for about 11 days, and CD4+ T cells were then isolated. Of the BNT162b2 and mRNA-1273 vaccines, participants received two doses of one or the other. This sample comprised CD4+ T cells from PBMCs cultured with HCoV-OC43 spike peptides, obtained after COVID-19 vaccination. Subset noted: HCoV-OC43 spike overlapping peptide pool stimulation. These receptors were obtained from a human donor who received a COVID-19 vaccine.

CDR3 DNA: TGTGCCACCAGTCGCGAGGGCAATCAGCCCCAGCATTTT. Translation gives CATSREGNQPQHF. The V gene is TRBV24-1, the J gene TRBJ1-5; no firm D call. V lost 6 bases and J 2 bases, leaving 7 bases between the germline ends. Germline CDR1 reads KGHDR; CDR2 reads SFDVKD. CDR3 length equals 13 residues.

The J gene is TRBJ1-2, the V gene TRBV5-1; D is uncertain. Trimming stripped 0 bases from V and 0 bases from J, with 6 bases between. In germline, CDR1 is SGHRS, CDR2 YFSETQ. This CDR3 is 14 amino acids long. CDR3 in DNA: TGCGCCAGCAGCTTGGGAACTCCTAACTATGGCTACACCTTC. Translation gives CASSLGTPNYGYTF. The full variable domain, rest sourced from reference TRBV5-1 and TRBJ1-2, is KAGVTQTPRYLIKTRGQQVTLSCSPISGHRSVSWYQQTPGQGLQFLFEYFSETQRNKGNFPGRFSGRQFSNSRSEMNVSTLELGDSALYLCASSLGTPNYGYTFGSGTRLTVV.

In this sample, this clone turned up a few times. V usage is TRBV15 and J usage is TRBJ1-4, with TRBD1 as a possible D gene (5 bases). This CDR3 contains 14 residues. Trimming took off 1 base at V and 7 bases at J, with 10 bases between the two ends. Germline CDR1 is LNHNV and CDR2 is YYDKDF (reference sequence). CDR3 protein: CATSRGGVPEKLFF. The CDR3 DNA sequence: TGTGCCACCAGCAGAGGAGGGGTCCCTGAAAAACTGTTTTTT.

The CDR3 sequence is CASSEEGNQPQHF. CDR3 sequence (DNA): TGTGCCAGCAGTGAGGAGGGCAATCAGCCCCAGCATTTT. This chain uses TRBV6-1 with TRBJ1-5; D not certain. Looked up from germline, CDR1 is MNHNS and CDR2 is SASEGT. Trimming pared 3 bases from V and 2 bases from J, leaving 5 bases between. The CDR3 is 13 residues long.

This chain uses TRBV7-8 with TRBJ1-1; D is unresolved. With 3 bases removed from V and 5 bases from J, the gap between germline ends came to 13 bases. Germline loops: CDR1 SGHVS, CDR2 FQNEAQ. The CDR3 sequence is 14 residues long. The CDR3 loop reads CASSFRGLGTEAFF. Here the CDR3 DNA reads TGTGCCAGCAGCTTTCGGGGTCTGGGAACTGAAGCTTTCTTT.

This clone was counted once. The chain links TRBV7-3 to TRBJ1-1, with D possibly matching TRBD1 (5 bases). CDR3 length: 14 amino acids. Trimming removed 0 bases from V and 4 bases from J, with 9 bases in between. Germline-derived CDR1 and CDR2 are SGHTA and FQGTGA. The CDR3 coding sequence is TGTGCCAGCAGCTTAACAGGGACGGGCACTGAAGCTTTCTTT. It codes for CASSLTGTGTEAFF.

The chain couples TRBV5-1 to TRBJ1-3; D gene unclear. Trimming took off 0 bases at V and 0 bases at J, with 7 bases between the two ends. The CDR3 runs 15 residues. The germline V gene encodes CDR1 SGHRS and CDR2 YFSETQ. The CDR3 DNA reads TGCGCCAGCAGCTTGGACGGTGGCTCTGGAAACACCATATATTTT. Its translation is CASSLDGGSGNTIYF.

V and J are TRBV3-1 (or the pseudogene TRBV3-2) and TRBJ1-4; perhaps TRBD1 as D (5 bases). V lost 4 bases and J 8 bases, leaving 14 bases between the germline ends. CDR1 and CDR2 (germline): LGHDT, YNNKEL (reference sequence). This CDR3 contains 14 residues. The CDR3 spells CASSLSGVWEKLFF. For the CDR3, the DNA is TGTGCCAGCAGCCTATCGGGGGTGTGGGAAAAACTGTTTTTT.

The J gene is TRBJ2-2, the V gene TRBV19, with D possibly called TRBD1 or TRBD2 (5 bases each). The germline V and J ends were trimmed by 6 bases and 0 bases, with 17 bases remaining between them. The CDR3 consists of 17 residues. Germline-derived CDR1 and CDR2 are LNHDA and SQIVND (reference sequence). The chain's CDR3 is CASRRGGPAANTGELFF. The CDR3 nucleotides are TGTGCCAGTAGACGGGGCGGCCCTGCCGCGAACACCGGGGAGCTGTTTTTT.

The rearrangement joins TRBV10-3 to TRBJ1-5; no clear D. The CDR3 spans 14 residues. The V gene lost 3 bases and the J gene lost 4 bases, with 10 bases spanning the gap. Germline loops: CDR1 ENHRY, CDR2 SYGVKD. The CDR3 DNA reads TGTGCCATCAGTGACACTTTAACTAATCAGCCCCAGCATTTT. Its translation is CAISDTLTNQPQHF.

A single count supports this clone. The chain combines TRBV24-1 with TRBJ2-3; D possibly corresponds to TRBD1 (5 bases). Germline V gene lookup returns CDR1 KGHDR and CDR2 SFDVKD. Trimming left V 4 bases short and J 3 bases short, with 10 bases between. The CDR3 covers 14 residues. CDR3 sequence reads: CATSDPRQTDTQYF. The CDR3 nucleotides are TGTGCCACCAGTGACCCCCGACAGACAGATACGCAGTATTTT.

The chain joins TRBV7-2 to TRBJ2-1; the match to TRBD2 covers 9 bases. The V gene end was trimmed by 4 bases and the J gene end by 6 bases; junction bases not matched to a gene: 7. Germline V gene sequence: CDR1 SGHTA, CDR2 FQGNSA. The CDR3 length is 15 residues. For the CDR3, the DNA is TGTGCCAGCAGCTCGGGACTAGCCCGCGGCAATGAGCAGTTCTTC. Protein: CASSSGLARGNEQFF.

The rearrangement uses TRBV7-3 and TRBJ1-5, with 10 bases fitting TRBD1. The ends lost 4 bases at V and 8 bases at J; junction bases unmatched: 2. The CDR3 consists of 13 residues. The germline V gene encodes CDR1 SGHTA and CDR2 FQGTGA. In DNA form, the CDR3 reads TGTGCCAGCAGCTCGGGACAGGGGAAGCCCCAGCATTTT. Its translation is CASSSGQGKPQHF. Using reference TRBV7-3 and TRBJ1-5 for the parts outside the CDR3, the full variable domain is GAGVSQTPSNKVTEKGKYVELRCDPISGHTALYWYRQSLGQGPEFLIYFQGTGAADDSGLPNDRFFAVRPEGSVSTLKIQRTERGDSAVYLCASSSGQGKPQHFGDGTRLSIL.

In this sample, this clone turned up once. The chain uses TRBV23-1 and TRBJ2-2; 9 nucleotides align to TRBD1. TRBV23-1 is flagged as an ORF with uncertain function. This CDR3 comprises 15 residues. J lost 3 bases, V lost 5 bases, and 4 bases had no gene match. The CDR3 loop is CASSGQGNDTGELFF. The CDR3 DNA reads TGCGCCAGCAGTGGACAGGGGAATGACACCGGGGAGCTGTTTTTT.

The chain links TRBV9 to TRBJ2-2, with 8 positions matching TRBD2. CDR3 size: 15 residues. Germline V gives CDR1 SGDLS, CDR2 YYNGEE. V shed 3 bases, J shed 1 base, and the junction held 2 bases outside the gene matches. The CDR3 spells CASSGSGVNTGELFF. CDR3 coding DNA: TGTGCCAGCAGCGGTAGCGGGGTGAACACCGGGGAGCTGTTTTTT.

J is TRBJ1-2 and V is TRBV19; D is perhaps TRBD1 (6 bases). Germline assignment: CDR1 LNHDA and CDR2 SQIVND (reference sequence). The germline V and J ends were trimmed by 4 bases and 2 bases, with 14 bases remaining between them. The CDR3 runs to 15 residues. The CDR3: CASSTPTQGNYGYTF. The CDR3 DNA follows: TGTGCCAGTAGTACTCCCACCCAGGGGAACTATGGCTACACCTTC.

The CDR3 sequence: CSASRQGSYTF. DNA for the CDR3: TGCAGTGCTTCTCGACAGGGAAGCTACACCTTC. The genes are TRBV20-1 and TRBJ1-2, with TRBD1 matching 7 bases. The CDR3 sequence is 11 residues long. Germline CDR1 DFQATT, CDR2 SNEGSKA (reference sequence). After removal of 5 bases from V and 9 bases from J, the junction contained 6 bases not matched to a gene.

The chain uses TRBV25-1 and TRBJ1-5; D is possibly TRBD1 (6 bases). The V end was cut by 6 bases, the J end by 0 bases, with 15 bases between. This CDR3 comprises 16 residues. Germline V gene sequence: CDR1 MGHDK, CDR2 SYGVNS. The CDR3 loop reads CASRGRGDNSNQPQHF. CDR3 DNA: TGTGCCAGCAGAGGCCGGGGGGACAATAGCAATCAGCCCCAGCATTTT.

This chain links TRBV12-3 or TRBV12-4 with TRBJ2-2; D is ambiguous. The CDR3 spans 13 residues. Trimming removed 4 bases from V and 6 bases from J, with 9 bases in between. Written as DNA, the CDR3 is TGTGCCAGCAGTTCTGTGGTTCCCGGGGAGCTGTTTTTT. This codes for CASSSVVPGELFF.

The chain has TRBV3-1 (or the pseudogene TRBV3-2) and TRBJ1-2; possible D gene TRBD1, 5 bases. Trimming cost V 0 bases and J 3 bases, with 11 bases left between them. CDR1 is LGHDT, CDR2 YNNKEL, per germline (reference sequence). CDR3 size: 15 residues. CDR3 amino acids: CASSQDGTGHYGYTF. In DNA form, the CDR3 reads TGTGCCAGCAGCCAAGATGGTACAGGACACTATGGCTACACCTTC.

V is TRBV7-9 and J is TRBJ1-6; no clear D. The CDR3 is 15 residues long. Germline CDR1 SEHNR, CDR2 FQNEAQ (reference sequence). The V end was cut by 2 bases, the J end by 0 bases, with 5 bases between. The CDR3 sequence is CASSLLSSYNSPLHF. CDR3 in DNA: TGTGCCAGCAGCTTACTGAGCTCCTATAATTCACCCCTCCACTTT.